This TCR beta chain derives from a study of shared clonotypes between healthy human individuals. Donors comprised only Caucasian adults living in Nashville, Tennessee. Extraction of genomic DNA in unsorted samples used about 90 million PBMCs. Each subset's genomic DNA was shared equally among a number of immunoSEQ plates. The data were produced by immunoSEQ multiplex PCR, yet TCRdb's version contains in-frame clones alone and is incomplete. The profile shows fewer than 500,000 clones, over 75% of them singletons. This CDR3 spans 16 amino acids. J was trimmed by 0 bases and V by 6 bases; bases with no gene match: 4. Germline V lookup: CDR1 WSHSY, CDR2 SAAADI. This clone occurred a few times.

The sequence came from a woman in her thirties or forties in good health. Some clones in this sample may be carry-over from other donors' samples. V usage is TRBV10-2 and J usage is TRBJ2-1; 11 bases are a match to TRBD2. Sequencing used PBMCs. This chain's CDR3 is CASSLAGGSSYNEQFF. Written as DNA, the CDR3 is TGCGCCAGCAGCTTAGCGGGAGGGAGCTCCTACAATGAGCAGTTCTTC.